The 5 T cell receptor beta chains presented below share a single source sample, sequenced in a study of blood T cell repertoires in COVID-19 (dated by TCRdb to 2018 to 2020). To prepare the library, the immunoSEQ multiplex PCR assay was applied. TCRdb re-hosts the immuneACCESS table, in-frame sequences only. Its copies lack some clones; in the studies checked, an unresolved V gene accounts for under half of them, and the cause for the rest is not known. This sample is represented by about 150,000 clones; over 75% of them were singletons. Of the sample, 6.6% is held by the ten largest clones. The source material was PBMCs or T cells enriched from blood (not recorded which). The receptors here all came from a woman aged 45-65 years who had recovered from COVID-19.

The count of this clone is one. The chain carries TRBV7-2 and TRBJ2-3; D gene ambiguous. Trimming took off 1 base at V and 5 bases at J, with 10 bases between the two ends. The CDR3 covers 14 residues. Germline loops: CDR1 SGHTA, CDR2 FQGNSA. DNA of the CDR3: TGTGCCAGCAGCTTAGGCCCGAGAGAAGATACGCAGTATTTT. Translated: CASSLGPREDTQYF.

V gene TRBV11-2 combines with J gene TRBJ2-1; possible D gene TRBD2, 6 bases. Germline CDR1 is SGHAT and CDR2 is FQNNGV. This CDR3 is 12 amino acids long. Trimming took 4 bases from V and 13 from J, leaving 14 bases between them. The CDR3 DNA is TGTGCCAGCAGCTCGAGGGACTTTTCACAGTTCTTC. It yields the protein CASSSRDFSQFF.

CDR3 loop: CASSPVNEKLFF. The CDR3 DNA is TGTGCCAGCAGTCCCGTTAATGAAAAACTGTTTTTT. This chain uses TRBV5-5 with TRBJ1-4; D not certain. Germline CDR1 SGHKS, CDR2 YYEKEE (reference sequence). The ends were cut back, 5 bases at V and 4 bases at J, with 6 bases in the middle. The CDR3 totals 12 residues.

V usage is TRBV6-5 and J usage is TRBJ2-7; the D gene is possibly TRBD1 (6 bases). Trimming cost V 4 bases and J 3 bases, with 16 bases left between them. Germline CDR1 MNHEY, CDR2 SVGAGI. There are 15 residues in the CDR3. CDR3 DNA sequence: TGTGCCAGCAGTTCCCCCCTCGGGACACTCTACGAGCAGTACTTC. This gives the protein CASSSPLGTLYEQYF.

The DNA of the CDR3 is TGTGCCAGCTCACCAGGACAGGCCCTCGGTCAGCCCCAGCATTTT. Protein: CASSPGQALGQPQHF. The chain has TRBV18 and TRBJ1-5, with 7 bases fitting TRBD1. Germline CDR1 reads KGHSH; CDR2 reads LQKENI. The CDR3 spans 15 residues. The ends lost 2 bases at V and 6 bases at J; junction bases unmatched: 7. Full variable domain (outside the CDR3, taken from reference TRBV18 and TRBJ1-5): NAGVMQNPRHLVRRRGQEARLRCSPMKGHSHVYWYRQLPEEGLKFMVYLQKENIIDESGMPKERFSAEFPKEGPSILRIQQVVRGDSAAYFCASSPGQALGQPQHFGDGTRLSIL.